Shown below are 22 T cell receptor beta chains from a single sample sequenced in a study of T cell changes during pregnancy in multiple sclerosis. TCRdb keeps only in-frame clones here, not all; method: immunoSEQ multiplex PCR. The sample lists approximately 50,000 clones, about 91% seen once, with more than 8.5% in the top ten. The sequencing here drew on CD8+ T cells from peripheral blood mononuclear cells, taken after pregnancy. These receptors came from a female donor with multiple sclerosis, enrolled in a pregnancy study.

The CDR3 DNA reads TGTGCCAGTAGTGTGCGGGATCACCACGAGCAGTACTTC. Translation gives CASSVRDHHEQYF. The chain combines TRBV19 with TRBJ2-7; perhaps TRBD2 as D (6 bases). The CDR3 has 13 amino acids. Germline values: CDR1 LNHDA, CDR2 SQIVND (reference sequence). Deletions cut 5 bases from V and 5 bases from J, with 13 bases between.

The V and J genes are TRBV6-5 and TRBJ2-5, with 8 bases aligning to TRBD2. The J segment lost 5 bases and the V segment lost 7 bases, leaving 9 bases of the junction unmatched. CDR3 length: 14 residues. The germline gives CDR1 MNHEY, CDR2 SVGAGI. For the CDR3, the DNA is TGTGCCAGCACCTCGGGGGGGCCTATCGAGACCCAGTACTTC. Protein product: CASTSGGPIETQYF.

CDR3 nucleotides: TGTGCCATCAGTGAGGAAGCGGGGGGGCCGTACAATGAGCAGTTCTTC. This codes for CAISEEAGGPYNEQFF. V usage is TRBV10-3 and J usage is TRBJ2-1; 10 bases map to TRBD2. Germline loops: CDR1 ENHRY, CDR2 SYGVKD. The CDR3 has 16 residues. Trimming removed 2 bases from V and 4 bases from J; junction bases left unmatched: 5.

The chain is built from TRBV10-2 and TRBJ1-1, with 12 positions matching TRBD1. CDR1 is WSHSY, CDR2 SAAADI, per germline. V trimming: 8 bases; J trimming: 10 bases; junction bases outside the gene matches: 14. This CDR3 region has 15 residues. CDR3 sequence (DNA): TGCGCCAGCTCCACGCCGGGGACAGGGGGCGCGGGAGCTTTCTTT. Translation gives CASSTPGTGGAGAFF.

This rearrangement joins TRBV5-6 to TRBJ1-2; possible D gene TRBD1, 5 bases. V lost 4 bases, J lost 4 bases, and 17 bases lay in between. CDR3 length: 15 residues. Germline assignment: CDR1 SGHDT and CDR2 YYEEEE. The CDR3 protein is CASSQGWGGVYGYTF. The CDR3 DNA is TGTGCCAGCAGCCAAGGGTGGGGGGGTGTCTATGGCTACACCTTC.

The genes are TRBV30 and TRBJ2-5, with 8 bases lining up with TRBD1. V dropped 0 bases and J dropped 3; count of bases not matched to a gene: 6. CDR1 is GTSNPN and CDR2 is SVGIG in the germline V gene (reference sequence). The CDR3 has 15 residues. The CDR3 bases are TGTGCCTGGAGTGTAACTTCGGACAGGGAAGAGACCCAGTACTTC. Translation gives CAWSVTSDREETQYF.

In this sample, this clone turned up a few times. J is TRBJ1-1 and V is TRBV19; TRBD1 aligns across 7 bases. The CDR3 sequence is 14 residues long. J gave up 1 base and V 3 bases, and 2 bases lay outside the gene matches. CDR1 is LNHDA, CDR2 SQIVND, per germline (reference sequence). The CDR3 sequence is CASSMGQTNTEAFF. CDR3 bases: TGTGCCAGTAGTATGGGACAGACGAACACTGAAGCTTTCTTT.

The chain couples TRBV7-2 to TRBJ2-1; 14 bases align to TRBD2. Germline CDR1 SGHTA, CDR2 FQGNSA. V was clipped by 5 bases and J by 9 bases; unmatched bases: 12. CDR3 length: 17 amino acids. As DNA, the CDR3 is TGTGCCAGCAGCCCTTCGCGACTAGCGGGGGGGCTTGGTGAGCAGTTCTTC. Amino acids: CASSPSRLAGGLGEQFF.

The table lists this clone with a count of one. The chain uses TRBV12-2 and TRBJ1-5; TRBD1 is the table's D call and was not checked against the DNA. TRBV12-2 is termed a pseudogene. There are 15 residues in the CDR3. The CDR3 protein is CASRPPRDRGKSQHF. The CDR3 bases are TGTGCAAGTCGCCCCCCCCGGGACAGGGGTAAATCCCAGCATTTT.

This chain connects TRBV7-9 to TRBJ1-2, with a possible D match to TRBD1 (5 bases). With 6 bases removed from V and 2 bases from J, the gap between germline ends came to 10 bases. Germline V gene data show CDR1 as SEHNR and CDR2 as FQNEAQ (reference sequence). The CDR3 sequence is 13 residues long. The CDR3 DNA reads as TGTGCCAGCAGTACCGACAGCAACTATGGCTACACCTTC. Translating gives CASSTDSNYGYTF.

The genes are TRBV13 and TRBJ1-2; TRBD1 matches 9 bases. Germline V gives CDR1 PRHDT, CDR2 FYEKMQ (reference sequence). This CDR3 is built from 14 residues. The junction had 8 bases not matched to a gene; V was cut back by 4 bases and J by 8 bases. The CDR3 reads CASSYDRGSWGYTF. The CDR3 DNA is TGTGCCAGCAGCTACGACAGGGGGAGTTGGGGCTACACCTTC. The full variable domain, rest sourced from reference TRBV13 and TRBJ1-2, is AAGVIQSPRHLIKEKRETATLKCYPIPRHDTVYWYQQGPGQDPQFLISFYEKMQSDKGSIPDRFSAQQFSDYHSELNMSSLELGDSALYFCASSYDRGSWGYTFGSGTRLTVV.

J is TRBJ2-3 and V is TRBV6-5; weak D call: TRBD2 (6 bases). Trimming took 5 bases from V and 2 from J, leaving 14 bases between them. The CDR3 runs to 15 residues. Germline CDR1 is MNHEY and CDR2 is SVGAGI. The CDR3 is CASSASRGDTDTQYF. The CDR3 nucleotides read TGTGCCAGCAGTGCGTCGCGGGGTGACACAGATACGCAGTATTTT.

This rearrangement joins TRBV19 to TRBJ1-2, with 9 bases that match TRBD1. J lost 6 bases, V lost 10 bases, and 6 bases had no gene match. The CDR3 contains 12 residues. Germline-derived CDR1 and CDR2 are LNHDA and SQIVND (reference sequence). CDR3 amino acids: CATGQGSHGYTF. DNA of the CDR3: TGTGCCACGGGACAGGGAAGCCATGGCTACACCTTC.

The CDR3 loop reads CATLGGRSTDTQYF. The CDR3, as DNA: TGTGCCACCCTGGGGGGTCGGAGCACAGATACGCAGTATTTT. The chain recombines TRBV7-9 with TRBJ2-3; perhaps TRBD2 as D (6 bases). CDR1 is SEHNR, CDR2 FQNEAQ, per germline (reference sequence). V was clipped by 10 bases and J by 0 bases, with 14 bases between them. There are 14 residues in the CDR3.

The chain is built from TRBV5-1 and TRBJ2-7; possible D gene TRBD1, 6 bases. Germline V lookup: CDR1 SGHRS, CDR2 YFSETQ. Trimming removed 4 bases at V and 7 bases at J, with 18 bases between. This CDR3 has 14 residues. As DNA, the CDR3 is TGCGCCAGCAGCCAGGACAGCCACCCCTTAGAGCAGTACTTC. As protein: CASSQDSHPLEQYF.

The chain couples TRBV5-1 to TRBJ1-3; possibly TRBD1 for D (6 bases). Germline CDR1 is SGHRS and CDR2 is YFSETQ. The CDR3 has 17 residues. V lost 0 bases and J lost 0, with 13 bases in between. The DNA of the CDR3 is TGCGCCAGCAGCTTGGATCTCCAGGGGAGCTCTGGAAACACCATATATTTT. This codes for CASSLDLQGSSGNTIYF.

CDR3 protein: CASSEERGLYNEQFF. The CDR3 nucleotides are TGTGCCAGCAGTGAAGAGCGGGGTCTTTACAATGAGCAGTTCTTC. The chain links TRBV2 to TRBJ2-1; 7 bases are shared with TRBD2. The CDR3 consists of 15 residues. V shed 1 base and J 4 bases; nucleotides not matched to a gene: 4. Germline V gives CDR1 SNHLY, CDR2 FYNNEI.

This chain links TRBV7-8 with TRBJ2-7, with TRBD2 identical over 10 bases. The V gene's germline CDR1 is SGHVS and CDR2 FQNEAQ. The length of the CDR3 is 14 residues. The trim removed 2 bases at V and 7 bases at J, leaving 5 bases unmatched. CDR3 region: CASSLHSGGLEQYF. CDR3 coding DNA: TGTGCCAGCAGCTTACATAGCGGGGGGTTAGAGCAGTACTTC. Based on the CDR3 plus reference TRBV7-8 and TRBJ2-7, the full variable domain is GAGVSQSPRYKVAKRGQDVALRCDPISGHVSLFWYQQALGQGPEFLTYFQNEAQLDKSGLPSDRFFAERPEGSVSTLKIQRTQQEDSAVYLCASSLHSGGLEQYFGPGTRLTVT.

This clone is a singleton in its sample. This rearrangement joins TRBV6-1 to TRBJ2-3; TRBD2 matches at 8 bases. The CDR3 has 15 residues. Germline CDR1 reads MNHNS; CDR2 reads SASEGT. Trimming cost V 7 bases and J 2 bases; bases outside gene matches: 8. In nucleotides, the CDR3 is TGTGCCAGCACCCCGGGGCGGGGGGCCACAGATACGCAGTATTTT. This encodes CASTPGRGATDTQYF.

The CDR3 DNA is TGTGCCAGTAGTATCGGGAGTTACAATGAGCAGTTCTTC. Protein: CASSIGSYNEQFF. The gene calls are TRBV19 and TRBJ2-1; D is perhaps TRBD2 (6 bases). This CDR3 comprises 13 residues. Germline V CDR1 and CDR2: LNHDA, SQIVND (reference sequence). V was pared by 3 bases and J by 4 bases, with 7 bases between.

The chain uses TRBV6-1 and TRBJ2-5; TRBD1 agrees at 8 bases. V lost 6 bases and J lost 5; bases outside the gene matches: 5. Germline CDR1 and CDR2: MNHNS and SASEGT. This CDR3 is 13 amino acids long. The CDR3 nucleotides read TGTGCCAGCAGCCTGACAGGGGTCGAGACCCAGTACTTC. Amino acid sequence: CASSLTGVETQYF.

This clone was observed once. The junction departs from the called germline gene at one end, perhaps through a read error. The chain couples TRBV5-1 to TRBJ2-3, with a weak D call TRBD2 (6 bases). The CDR3 length is 15 residues. CDR1 SGHRS and CDR2 YFSETQ come from the germline V gene. The CDR3 spells CASRLGEAETDTQYF. The CDR3, as DNA: TGCGCCAGCAGATTGGGGGAGGCGGAAACAGATACGCAGTATTTT.